This T cell receptor (beta chain) was sequenced for a study of blood T cell repertoires in COVID-19. The CDR3 covers 15 residues. Looked up from germline, CDR1 is SGHRS and CDR2 is YFSETQ. V was shortened by 0 bases and J by 1 base, with 10 bases between the two germline ends. Sequencing was performed with immunoSEQ multiplex PCR; in TCRdb, only in-frame clones are kept and a portion is missing. Among approximately 150,000 clones listed, 84% were seen once. This TCR was sampled from a human donor in a cohort sampled during active COVID-19. The rearrangement uses TRBV5-1 and TRBJ2-5; no reliable D call. Sequenced input: peripheral blood. This CDR3 is CASSLVSGPQETQYF. The CDR3 bases are TGCGCCAGCAGCTTGGTGTCAGGTCCCCAAGAGACCCAGTACTTC. The whole variable domain, remainder taken from reference TRBV5-1 and TRBJ2-5, is KAGVTQTPRYLIKTRGQQVTLSCSPISGHRSVSWYQQTPGQGLQFLFEYFSETQRNKGNFPGRFSGRQFSNSRSEMNVSTLELGDSALYLCASSLVSGPQETQYFGPGTRLLVL.